This is a list of T cell receptor beta chains from one sample in a study of CD8 T cells in Susac syndrome. TCRdb reprocessed the immunoSEQ multiplex PCR reads via MiXCR and lists one record per CDR3 protein. Of around 56,000 distinct CDR3 sequences listed, approximately 94% were seen once; the top ten hold nearly 0.2%. Sequenced material: CD8+ T cells from PBMCs. The receptors shown here come from a human donor in good health. The conserved cysteine and the conserved F or W are not part of the CDR3 here.

V,CDR3
TRBV14,ASSQDGTQKGETQY
TRBV4-1,ASSHFMRLAGGINEQF
TRBV27,ASSFIGTGELF
TRBV6-5,ASSSPVQEQF
TRBV9,ASSVMDREAGELF
TRBV20-1,SGSTPSGTHYEQY
TRBV4-1,ASSQGDGYEQY
TRBV3-1,ASSQAPSANTEAF
TRBV11-3,ASSHDRQGTTGELF
TRBV6-1,ASSPTGSGTEAS
TRBV9,ASSVELVRETQY
TRBV6-5,ASYPTRGANEKLF
TRBV9,ASSVAPTGNTGELF
TRBV7-9,ASSRPLDDEQF
TRBV4-3,ASSQERVGYNEQF
TRBV6-5,ASSTTGWGYNEQF
TRBV27,ASGSGGTGFTNTEAF
TRBV4-1,ASSQDPAQNTQY
TRBV12-3/TRBV12-4,ASSFGGGGRNEQF